The 29 T cell receptor beta chains presented below share a single source sample, sequenced in a study of blood T cell repertoires in COVID-19. Sequencing was performed with immunoSEQ multiplex PCR; in TCRdb, only in-frame clones are kept and a portion is missing. This sample has about 50,000 clones, with roughly 90% found just once. The sample taken for sequencing was peripheral blood. The receptors were sampled from a woman older than 75 with acute or convalescent COVID-19.

V is TRBV11-2 and J is TRBJ2-5; D is ambiguous. This CDR3 has 16 residues. Germline lookup yields CDR1 SGHAT and CDR2 FQNNGV. The germline V and J ends were trimmed by 3 bases and 5 bases, with 19 bases remaining between them. As DNA, the CDR3 is TGTGCCAGCAGCTTTCGCCCCCACGGGTCCGGGGAGACCCAGTACTTC. Translated: CASSFRPHGSGETQYF.

This chain links TRBV30 with TRBJ1-2; D is possibly TRBD1 (6 bases). Germline V CDR1 and CDR2: GTSNPN, SVGIG (reference sequence). The V gene lost 2 bases and the J gene lost 0 bases, with 13 bases spanning the gap. The CDR3 is 15 residues long. DNA for the CDR3: TGTGCCTGGAGTTTACAGGGCAGGTCTAACTATGGCTACACCTTC. Its translation: CAWSLQGRSNYGYTF. The complete variable domain, with remaining parts taken from reference TRBV30 and TRBJ1-2, reads SQTIHQWPATLVQPVGSPLSLECTVEGTSNPNLYWYRQAAGRGLQLLFYSVGIGQISSEVPQNLSASRPQDRQFILSSKKLLLSDSGFYLCAWSLQGRSNYGYTFGSGTRLTVV.

J is TRBJ1-5 and V is TRBV6-5; TRBD1 is a possible D gene (6 bases). Germline CDR1 and CDR2: MNHEY and SVGAGI. The V and J ends lost 2 bases and 0 bases respectively, with 8 bases between them. There are 15 residues in the CDR3. The CDR3 region has the DNA TGTGCCAGCAGTTACACAGGGAGTAGCAATCAGCCCCAGCATTTT. Residues: CASSYTGSSNQPQHF.

Here the CDR3 DNA reads TGTGCCAGCAGCTTAGCGGGAGCCCATGGCACTGAAGCTTTCTTT. This encodes CASSLAGAHGTEAFF. The rearrangement uses TRBV7-8 and TRBJ1-1; D not resolved. This CDR3 region has 15 residues. CDR1 is SGHVS, CDR2 FQNEAQ, per germline. Trimming stripped 0 bases from V and 4 bases from J, with 12 bases between.

The rearrangement joins TRBV9 to TRBJ1-2; TRBD1 matches at 7 bases. V trimming: 3 bases; J trimming: 3 bases; junction bases outside the gene matches: 8. CDR1 SGDLS and CDR2 YYNGEE come from the germline V gene. This CDR3 spans 15 amino acids. For the CDR3, the DNA is TGTGCCAGCAGCGCCAGGGACAGTGAAGACTATGGCTACACCTTC. Its protein is CASSARDSEDYGYTF.

This clone was picked up a small number of times. This rearrangement joins TRBV5-6 to TRBJ1-6; D is unresolved. CDR1 is SGHDT and CDR2 is YYEEEE in the germline V gene. The CDR3 contains 17 residues. Trimming removed 1 base from V and 4 bases from J, with 15 bases in between. In DNA form, the CDR3 reads TGTGCCAGCAGCTTGTATGCCCGCGGGCTTTATAATTCACCCCTCCACTTT. Its translation: CASSLYARGLYNSPLHF.

The chain recombines TRBV14 with TRBJ1-1, with D hard to call. The germline V and J ends were trimmed by 0 bases and 7 bases, with 9 bases remaining between them. CDR1 and CDR2 from the germline V gene are SGHDN and FVKESK. This CDR3 spans 13 amino acids. CDR3 in DNA: TGTGCCAGCAGCCAAGATCAACAGCTTGAAGCTTTCTTT. Translating it yields CASSQDQQLEAFF.

This CDR3 reads CASSVTGGSEKLFF. The DNA for the CDR3 is TGTGCCAGCAGCGTGACAGGAGGAAGTGAAAAACTGTTTTTT. This chain connects TRBV9 to TRBJ1-4; D possibly corresponds to TRBD1 (6 bases). CDR3 size: 14 residues. Per germline, CDR1 SGDLS and CDR2 YYNGEE. V was cut by 2 bases and J by 7 bases, with 12 bases left in between.

The rearrangement joins TRBV11-3 to TRBJ2-1; TRBD1 might be the D (6 bases). The germline CDR1 and CDR2 sequences are SGHNT and YENEEA. The CDR3 is 14 residues long. The ends were cut back, 1 base at V and 8 bases at J, with 12 bases in the middle. CDR3 sequence (DNA): TGTGCCAGCAGCTTAGCCCTTGGGGGCGATGAGCAGTTCTTC. It translates to CASSLALGGDEQFF.

The chain has TRBV30 and TRBJ1-4; 8 bases match TRBD1. The V gene's germline CDR1 is GTSNPN and CDR2 SVGIG (reference sequence). V lost 4 bases to trimming and J lost 0 bases; unmatched junction nucleotides: 4. The CDR3 has 15 amino acids. The CDR3 region has the DNA TGTGCCTGGAAACGGACAGGGACAACTAATGAAAAACTGTTTTTT. Protein sequence: CAWKRTGTTNEKLFF.

V is TRBV5-8 and J is TRBJ1-5, with 12 nucleotides matching TRBD1. J lost 0 bases, V lost 7 bases, and 8 bases had no gene match. There are 17 residues in the CDR3. The germline V gene has CDR1 SGHTS and CDR2 YDEGEE. The DNA of the CDR3 is TGTGCCAGCTCCCGGGGACAGGGGGCTTTTAGCAATCAGCCCCAGCATTTT. This encodes CASSRGQGAFSNQPQHF.

The CDR3: CAWSASYGYTF. CDR3 DNA sequence: TGTGCCTGGAGTGCCAGCTATGGCTACACCTTC. The V call is TRBV30, the J call TRBJ1-2; D is unresolved. Per the germline V gene, CDR1 is GTSNPN and CDR2 is SVGIG (reference sequence). The V end was cut by 1 base, the J end by 4 bases, with 4 bases between. The CDR3 covers 11 residues.

The rearrangement uses TRBV28 and TRBJ1-4, with 8 bases fitting TRBD1. The trim removed 5 bases at V and 4 bases at J, leaving 18 bases unmatched. CDR1 is MDHEN and CDR2 is SYDVKM in the germline V gene. This CDR3 is built from 19 residues. CDR3 amino acids: CASSPPDRVGGPGNEKLFF. Written as DNA, the CDR3 is TGTGCCAGCAGTCCCCCGGACAGGGTAGGGGGCCCCGGTAATGAAAAACTGTTTTTT.

This sequence joins TRBV14 and TRBJ1-4; weak D call: TRBD1 (5 bases). Per germline, CDR1 SGHDN and CDR2 FVKESK. V dropped 1 base and J dropped 0 bases, with 12 bases sitting between them. The CDR3 consists of 17 residues. Here the CDR3 reads CASSQGGGRSTNEKLFF. The CDR3 region has the DNA TGTGCCAGCAGCCAAGGGGGGGGGAGATCAACTAATGAAAAACTGTTTTTT.

The chain couples TRBV15 to TRBJ1-4; tentatively, D is TRBD1 (5 bases). The CDR3 is made up of 15 amino acids. V lost 1 base, J lost 8 bases, and 14 bases lay in between. CDR1 is LNHNV, CDR2 YYDKDF, per germline (reference sequence). DNA for the CDR3: TGTGCCACCAGCAGAGTTAGAACAGGAACCGAAAAACTGTTTTTT. Translation: CATSRVRTGTEKLFF.

The genes are TRBV6-5 and TRBJ1-6, with 7 positions matching TRBD1. CDR1 is MNHEY, CDR2 SVGAGI, per germline. This CDR3 spans 14 amino acids. V dropped 7 bases and J dropped 7; count of bases not matched to a gene: 7. The CDR3 DNA follows: TGTGCCAGCACGGTGGCCAGGGGGAATTCACCCCTCCACTTT. This translates into CASTVARGNSPLHF.

The chain couples TRBV15 to TRBJ2-7; 8 nucleotides line up with TRBD2. Germline V gene lookup returns CDR1 LNHNV and CDR2 YYDKDF (reference sequence). With V trimmed by 3 bases and J by 2 bases, 12 bases remained unmatched. The CDR3 loop spans 17 amino acids. The CDR3 sequence: CATSSSPERELTYEQYF. The CDR3, as DNA: TGTGCCACCAGCAGCTCACCGGAGCGGGAGTTGACCTACGAGCAGTACTTC.

This clone showed up just a few times. The chain uses TRBV9 and TRBJ2-2, with TRBD1 matching 9 bases. Germline CDR1 SGDLS, CDR2 YYNGEE. The V and J ends lost 4 bases and 8 bases, in that order; junction bases with no gene match: 12. The CDR3 runs 16 residues. The CDR3 region is CASSPRDRAAVGELFF. CDR3 DNA sequence: TGTGCCAGCAGCCCCCGGGACAGGGCTGCTGTTGGGGAGCTGTTTTTT.

The rearrangement uses TRBV2 and TRBJ2-1; the match to TRBD2 covers 9 bases. Trimming cost V 4 bases and J 5 bases; bases outside gene matches: 6. Germline V gene lookup returns CDR1 SNHLY and CDR2 FYNNEI. The CDR3 has 15 amino acids. The CDR3 coding sequence is TGTGCCAGCAGTGTATCGGCGGGAGGGGACAATGAGCAGTTCTTC. Amino acids: CASSVSAGGDNEQFF.

This clone was seen only a few times. This chain uses TRBV6-5 with TRBJ1-2; 7 bases align to TRBD1. CDR1 and CDR2 (germline): MNHEY, SVGAGI. The CDR3 loop spans 13 amino acids. V lost 6 bases and J lost 2; bases outside the gene matches: 3. Written as DNA, the CDR3 is TGTGCCAGCAGGCCGACAGGGAACTATGGCTACACCTTC. Encoded protein: CASRPTGNYGYTF.

V is TRBV7-8 and J is TRBJ2-3; 7 nucleotides align to TRBD1. Germline V gene data show CDR1 as SGHVS and CDR2 as FQNEAQ. With 5 bases clipped from V and 6 bases from J, the junction kept 14 bases outside the gene matches. The CDR3 spans 16 residues. CDR3 loop: CASSPRDRQPMDTQYF. The CDR3 DNA sequence: TGTGCCAGCAGCCCCCGGGACAGACAACCGATGGATACGCAGTATTTT. Based on the CDR3 plus reference TRBV7-8 and TRBJ2-3, the full variable domain is GAGVSQSPRYKVAKRGQDVALRCDPISGHVSLFWYQQALGQGPEFLTYFQNEAQLDKSGLPSDRFFAERPEGSVSTLKIQRTQQEDSAVYLCASSPRDRQPMDTQYFGPGTRLTVL.

This clone was counted between two and nine times. The chain joins TRBV29-1 to TRBJ1-1; a weak D match, TRBD1 (5 bases). V lost 7 bases and J lost 5, with 17 bases in between. CDR3 size: 13 residues. Germline V lookup: CDR1 SQVTM, CDR2 ANQGSEA. The CDR3 here is CSAGGTFGTEAFF. CDR3 in DNA: TGCAGCGCTGGGGGGACTTTTGGGACTGAAGCTTTCTTT.

This rearrangement joins TRBV23-1 to TRBJ1-1; D may be TRBD1 (6 bases). TRBV23-1 is an open reading frame, and its role is uncertain. The CDR3 extends over 18 amino acids. The V end lost 2 bases, the J end lost 2 bases, and 21 bases lay between the germline ends. For the CDR3, the DNA is TGCGCCAGCAGTCAACGCAATCGGGGGGCGTGTAGAAACACTGAAGCTTTCTTT. This codes for CASSQRNRGACRNTEAFF.

The genes are TRBV27 and TRBJ2-1, with 8 bases matching TRBD2. CDR3 length: 15 amino acids. CDR1 MNHEY and CDR2 SMNVEV come from the germline V gene (reference sequence). Unmatched junction bases numbered 4, after V lost 4 bases and J lost 2 bases. The CDR3, as DNA: TGTGCCAGCAGTTCCCTAGCGGGCCCCTACAATGAGCAGTTCTTC. Translated: CASSSLAGPYNEQFF.

This chain uses TRBV7-8 with TRBJ1-2, with TRBD1 identical over 10 bases. CDR3 length: 16 residues. Germline V CDR1 and CDR2: SGHVS, FQNEAQ. The trim removed 1 base at V and 4 bases at J, leaving 6 bases unmatched. The DNA of the CDR3 is TGTGCCAGCAGCTTAGGGGATCGACAGGGGGCCTATGGCTACACCTTC. It codes for CASSLGDRQGAYGYTF. Looking up the rest from reference TRBV7-8 and TRBJ1-2 gives the full variable domain: GAGVSQSPRYKVAKRGQDVALRCDPISGHVSLFWYQQALGQGPEFLTYFQNEAQLDKSGLPSDRFFAERPEGSVSTLKIQRTQQEDSAVYLCASSLGDRQGAYGYTFGSGTRLTVV.

The chain couples TRBV19 to TRBJ1-4; D call uncertain. The CDR3 totals 13 residues. Germline assignment: CDR1 LNHDA and CDR2 SQIVND (reference sequence). Trimming took off 7 bases at V and 6 bases at J, with 12 bases between the two ends. The CDR3 loop reads CASMAGKDEKLFF. Written as DNA, the CDR3 is TGTGCCAGTATGGCAGGTAAAGATGAAAAACTGTTTTTT.

In the case of this clone: One end of the junction fails to match germline, which may point to a read error. The V call is TRBV19, the J call TRBJ2-1, with 14 bases identical to TRBD2. The CDR3 loop spans 17 amino acids. CDR1 is LNHDA, CDR2 SQIVND, per germline (reference sequence). The CDR3 region is CPDSGTSGSPVYNEQFF. The CDR3 DNA reads TGCCCGGACTCCGGGACTAGCGGGAGCCCCGTCTACAATGAGCAGTTCTTC.

The V and J genes are TRBV19 and TRBJ2-7, with a tentative D call TRBD1 (5 bases). Trimming removed 3 bases at V and 7 bases at J, with 16 bases between. CDR1 LNHDA and CDR2 SQIVND come from the germline V gene (reference sequence). This CDR3 has 14 residues. The CDR3 DNA follows: TGTGCCAGTAGTATGTCCGTTAGGGGTCGGGAGCAGTACTTC. Its protein product is CASSMSVRGREQYF.

This chain joins TRBV6-6 and TRBJ2-7, with 10 nucleotides matching TRBD1. The CDR3 consists of 15 residues. With 0 bases clipped from V and 4 bases from J, the junction kept 3 bases outside the gene matches. Germline V lookup: CDR1 MNHNY, CDR2 SVGAGI (reference sequence). The DNA of the CDR3 is TGTGCCAGCAGTTACTCGGGACAGGGGTCGTACGAGCAGTACTTC. Its translation: CASSYSGQGSYEQYF.